This T cell receptor (beta chain) was captured by sequencing in a study of blood T cell repertoires in COVID-19. Across the whole study: PBMCs, B-cell-depleted T cells, or T cells were the source of the cDNA or gDNA that made up the material.

As handled by the study authors: Estimated nucleated cell counts came from reference gene primer amplification. The repertoire was sequenced with immunoSEQ multiplex PCR; TCRdb's copy has only in-frame clones and lacks some. D and trimming were read from the DNA, whereas the V and J calls and clone size are those reported in that table. The sample lists 390,000 or so clones; approximately 90% were seen once. CDR1 SGHNT and CDR2 YENEEA come from the germline V gene. This CDR3 spans 16 amino acids. The V segment lost 5 bases and the J segment 2 bases; nucleotides outside the gene matches: 8. Each recovered donor of Cohort 3 presented with two negative PCRs, clearance, or symptom resolution.

V is TRBV11-3 and J is TRBJ2-2, with 7 bases that match TRBD2. Sequences were obtained from PBMCs or T cells enriched from blood (not recorded which). This receptor was obtained from a man aged 18 to 29 who had recovered from COVID-19. In DNA, the CDR3 is TGTGCCAGCAGCCTCTCTCGCGGGAGTAACACCGGGGAGCTGTTTTTT. Translated, it gives CASSLSRGSNTGELFF.